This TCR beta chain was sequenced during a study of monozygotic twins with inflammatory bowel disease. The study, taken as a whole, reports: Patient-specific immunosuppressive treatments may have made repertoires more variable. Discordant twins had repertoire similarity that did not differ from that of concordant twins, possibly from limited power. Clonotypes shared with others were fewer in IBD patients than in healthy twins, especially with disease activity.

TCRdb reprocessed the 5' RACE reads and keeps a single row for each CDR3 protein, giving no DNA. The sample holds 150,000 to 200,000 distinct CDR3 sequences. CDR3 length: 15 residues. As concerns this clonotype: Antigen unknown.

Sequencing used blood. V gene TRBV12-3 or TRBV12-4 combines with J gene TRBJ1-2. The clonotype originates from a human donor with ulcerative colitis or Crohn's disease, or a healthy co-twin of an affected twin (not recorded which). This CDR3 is CASSFGPEGHGGYTF.